These 22 T cell receptor beta chains were all obtained from the same sample, sequenced in a study of cytomegalovirus exposure and HLA in healthy donors. This PCR relied on a set of 60 Vbeta primers and 13 Jbeta primers. The repertoire was sequenced with immunoSEQ multiplex PCR; TCRdb's copy has only in-frame clones and lacks some. The sample carries 100,000 to 150,000 clones, 75% to 85% recorded once. The source material was PBMCs. Every receptor here comes from a woman aged 40 to 49 in good health and CMV-seronegative.

V usage is TRBV10-3 and J usage is TRBJ2-4; 8 bases align to TRBD1. V lost 6 bases to trimming and J lost 5 bases; unmatched junction nucleotides: 6. The CDR3 is made up of 14 amino acids. Per germline, CDR1 ENHRY and CDR2 SYGVKD. The CDR3 loop reads CAIRSSGQENIQYF. The CDR3 DNA follows: TGTGCCATCAGAAGCTCGGGACAGGAAAACATTCAGTACTTC.

The genes are TRBV18 and TRBJ2-3; 13 bases fit TRBD2. V dropped 6 bases and J dropped 0; count of bases not matched to a gene: 12. The CDR3 totals 19 residues. Germline V gene sequence: CDR1 KGHSH, CDR2 LQKENI. The CDR3 spells CASSLRTSGGQSSTDTQYF. As DNA, the CDR3 is TGTGCCAGCTCGCTCAGGACTAGCGGGGGCCAATCTAGCACAGATACGCAGTATTTT.

The J gene is TRBJ2-2, the V gene TRBV9; tentatively, D is TRBD1 (6 bases). CDR1 and CDR2 from the germline V gene are SGDLS and YYNGEE. Trimming stripped 4 bases from V and 6 bases from J, with 13 bases between. CDR3 size: 14 residues. This chain's CDR3 is CASSTTGRAGELFF. In DNA form, the CDR3 reads TGTGCCAGCAGCACCACAGGGCGGGCCGGGGAGCTGTTTTTT.

V gene TRBV5-6 combines with J gene TRBJ1-2; D not certain. Germline loops: CDR1 SGHDT, CDR2 YYEEEE. This CDR3 comprises 13 residues. With 2 bases removed from V and 9 bases from J, the gap between germline ends came to 14 bases. CDR3 DNA: TGTGCCAGCAGCTTTAAACCCCCGGGGAGCTACACCTTC. Its translation: CASSFKPPGSYTF.

This chain links TRBV4-2 with TRBJ1-6, with D perhaps TRBD1 (5 bases). Germline values: CDR1 LGHNA, CDR2 YNFKEQ. CDR3 size: 16 residues. The V and J ends lost 0 bases and 8 bases respectively, with 14 bases between them. CDR3 sequence (DNA): TGTGCCAGCAGCCAAGATCCTCGGGGGGGGGATTCACCCCTCCACTTT. It specifies CASSQDPRGGDSPLHF.

V is TRBV7-2 and J is TRBJ1-4, with D possibly being TRBD1 (6 bases). Germline V gives CDR1 SGHTA, CDR2 FQGNSA. V lost 5 bases to trimming and J lost 0 bases, with 10 bases between them. The CDR3 runs to 15 residues. The CDR3 DNA sequence: TGTGCCAGCAGCCCGGACAGTGCAACTAATGAAAAACTGTTTTTT. This codes for CASSPDSATNEKLFF.

By proportion, this clone is medium-sized. This chain links TRBV27 with TRBJ2-7; possibly TRBD1 for D (6 bases). This CDR3 has 15 amino acids. Trimming cost V 3 bases and J 1 base, with 13 bases left between them. Germline CDR1 MNHEY, CDR2 SMNVEV (reference sequence). The CDR3 spells CASSLGRRGSYEQYF. DNA of the CDR3: TGTGCCAGCAGTTTGGGCCGAAGGGGGTCCTACGAGCAGTACTTC.

This clone was seen only once. The chain employs TRBV28 and TRBJ1-2; the D is unclear. The CDR3 runs to 12 residues. Germline loops: CDR1 MDHEN, CDR2 SYDVKM. With 10 bases removed from V and 7 bases from J, the gap between germline ends came to 16 bases. CDR3 in amino acids: CATGRRASGYTF. The CDR3, as DNA: TGTGCCACCGGGCGGAGGGCCTCTGGCTACACCTTC.

The count of this clone is one. The chain recombines TRBV5-6 with TRBJ2-3; 9 bases map to TRBD2. Germline values: CDR1 SGHDT, CDR2 YYEEEE. The CDR3 spans 17 residues. V dropped 4 bases and J dropped 5; count of bases not matched to a gene: 14. In DNA form, the CDR3 reads TGTGCCAGCAGCCCGGAGGGGGCGATGACTAGCGGAGATACGCAGTATTTT. Amino acids: CASSPEGAMTSGDTQYF.

This chain uses TRBV5-1 with TRBJ1-3; D is perhaps TRBD1 (6 bases). CDR3 length: 16 residues. The V end was cut by 0 bases, the J end by 1 base, with 11 bases between. Germline CDR1 and CDR2: SGHRS and YFSETQ. The CDR3: CASSLAQGTSGNTIYF. The CDR3 DNA reads TGCGCCAGCAGCTTGGCCCAGGGGACGTCTGGAAACACCATATATTTT.

The chain links TRBV5-1 to TRBJ2-2; D may be TRBD1 (6 bases). Germline V gene lookup returns CDR1 SGHRS and CDR2 YFSETQ. This CDR3 comprises 15 residues. V lost 0 bases and J lost 5, with 11 bases in between. The CDR3 DNA reads TGCGCCAGCAGCTTGGCCATAGACAGGACCGGGGAGCTGTTTTTT. Protein sequence: CASSLAIDRTGELFF. Full variable domain (rest looked up from reference TRBV5-1 and TRBJ2-2): KAGVTQTPRYLIKTRGQQVTLSCSPISGHRSVSWYQQTPGQGLQFLFEYFSETQRNKGNFPGRFSGRQFSNSRSEMNVSTLELGDSALYLCASSLAIDRTGELFFGEGSRLTVL.

For this clone: Other DNA sequences in the sample encode the same CDR3. The CDR3 loop reads CAISPGQGYNEQFF. CDR3 DNA: TGTGCCATCAGTCCGGGACAGGGTTACAATGAGCAGTTCTTC. The genes are TRBV10-3 and TRBJ2-1; 9 bases line up with TRBD1. The germline gives CDR1 ENHRY, CDR2 SYGVKD. The CDR3 is 14 residues long. V trimming: 5 bases; J trimming: 4 bases; junction bases outside the gene matches: 3.

This clone showed up just a few times. The chain carries TRBV7-8 and TRBJ1-5, with D maybe TRBD1 (6 bases). This CDR3 region has 13 residues. V lost 3 bases to trimming and J lost 6 bases, with 9 bases between them. The germline V gene has CDR1 SGHVS and CDR2 FQNEAQ. The CDR3 protein is CASSLAGAQPQHF. CDR3 DNA sequence: TGTGCCAGCAGCTTGGCGGGGGCTCAGCCCCAGCATTTT.

J is TRBJ1-2 and V is TRBV6-5; 7 positions agree with TRBD1. The CDR3 sequence is 15 residues long. Germline CDR1 and CDR2: MNHEY and SVGAGI. Germline trimming cut 0 bases from V and 1 base from J; bases unmatched to any gene: 2. As DNA, the CDR3 is TGTGCCAGCAGTTACTCGGGACAGCATAACTATGGCTACACCTTC. Translating it yields CASSYSGQHNYGYTF.

This clone has a single count. The chain combines TRBV27 with TRBJ2-3; 10 bases align to TRBD2. Losses at the gene ends were 6 bases for V and 4 bases for J; bases not matched to a gene: 7. The CDR3 is 15 residues long. CDR1 and CDR2 from the germline V gene are MNHEY and SMNVEV (reference sequence). The CDR3 protein is CASSLAGVMADTQYF. CDR3 DNA: TGTGCCAGCAGCCTAGCGGGAGTGATGGCAGATACGCAGTATTTT.

V is TRBV7-9 and J is TRBJ2-7; a possible D gene is TRBD1 (5 bases). Germline CDR1 SEHNR, CDR2 FQNEAQ (reference sequence). Trimming pared 4 bases from V and 2 bases from J, leaving 18 bases between. There are 16 residues in the CDR3. The CDR3: CASSSQETEYPYEQYF. The CDR3 DNA reads TGTGCCAGCAGCTCCCAAGAGACAGAATACCCCTACGAGCAGTACTTC.

On this clone itself: The same CDR3 is also encoded by other DNA sequences in this sample. The J gene is TRBJ2-2, the V gene TRBV7-9, with 10 bases matching TRBD1. This CDR3 contains 15 residues. Looked up from germline, CDR1 is SEHNR and CDR2 is FQNEAQ (reference sequence). V lost 3 bases to trimming and J lost 3 bases; unmatched junction nucleotides: 1. This CDR3 is CASSLGTGDTGELFF. In DNA form, the CDR3 reads TGTGCCAGCAGCTTGGGGACAGGGGACACCGGGGAGCTGTTTTTT.

The V gene is TRBV5-6, the J gene TRBJ2-2; TRBD2 aligns across 10 bases. Germline V CDR1 and CDR2: SGHDT, YYEEEE. The CDR3 spans 15 residues. Trimming took 4 bases from V and 1 from J; bases not matched to a gene: 1. CDR3 sequence (DNA): TGTGCCAGCAGCATAGCGGGGGGGAACACCGGGGAGCTGTTTTTT. This encodes CASSIAGGNTGELFF.

The V call is TRBV28, the J call TRBJ2-3, with D unclear. V lost 6 bases to trimming and J lost 2 bases, with 18 bases between them. This CDR3 comprises 16 residues. Germline V gene sequence: CDR1 MDHEN, CDR2 SYDVKM. The CDR3 bases are TGTGCCAGCAGCCCTCTTCGTTTCACCTACACAGATACGCAGTATTTT. Translation: CASSPLRFTYTDTQYF.

The chain couples TRBV4-3 to TRBJ1-1, with 8 bases that match TRBD1. The V and J ends lost 4 bases and 5 bases, in that order; junction bases with no gene match: 9. This CDR3 comprises 15 residues. Germline assignment: CDR1 LGHNA and CDR2 YSLEER. CDR3 nucleotides: TGCGCCAGCAGCCGACCAGACAGGGGAGGGACTGAAGCTTTCTTT. This gives the protein CASSRPDRGGTEAFF.

This chain uses TRBV7-8 with TRBJ2-7; D perhaps matches TRBD2 (5 bases). Germline V CDR1 and CDR2: SGHVS, FQNEAQ. The CDR3 consists of 15 residues. Trimming stripped 1 base from V and 2 bases from J, with 12 bases between. This CDR3 reads CASSLDFLAAYEQYF. The CDR3 region has the DNA TGTGCCAGCAGCTTAGATTTTCTAGCCGCCTACGAGCAGTACTTC.

This chain connects TRBV7-6 to TRBJ2-3, with 14 bases aligning to TRBD2. The germline V gene encodes CDR1 SGHVS and CDR2 FNYEAQ. The CDR3 is 18 amino acids. Germline trimming cut 4 bases from V and 3 bases from J; bases unmatched to any gene: 9. The CDR3 DNA is TGTGCCAGCAGCTCTCCCGGACTAGCGGGAGGAAGAACAGATACGCAGTATTTT. Amino acids: CASSSPGLAGGRTDTQYF.